This T cell receptor beta chain was observed in a study of PD-1 blockade in classical Hodgkin lymphoma (dated by TCRdb to about 2020). With regard to the full study: Nivolumab dosing was 3 mg/kg intravenously every 2 weeks, continuing until either disease progression or unacceptable toxicity. A peripheral blood immune signature of response to PD-1 blockade in classical Hodgkin lymphoma was defined using TCR beta sequencing and CyTOF. Findings and caveats that apply to the study as a whole: The study covered only a single clinical trial cohort, and the causes of the repertoire differences, possibly disease activity or prior therapy, were still not defined. A significant rise by C4D1 was seen in CD4+ but not CD8+ TCR diversity (p=0.0027 vs p=0.16), with the rise being most apparent in complete responders (p=0.02). Diversity was lower in patients who began nivolumab less than 1 year after ASCT, so these patients were left out of later analyses to avoid confounding by immune reconstitution. Baseline TCR diversity was reported to be lower in newly diagnosed patients than in healthy donors, and even lower in relapsed/refractory patients. Trial patients achieving complete response had baseline diversity similar to newly diagnosed patients, whereas partial responders and progressors had significantly lower diversity.

Sample time point, as interpreted from the label and publication: cycle 4 day 1 (C4D1), after less than 7 weeks of nivolumab. All trial patients had relapsed after autologous stem cell transplantation, with cohorts A, B and C differing in prior brentuximab vedotin exposure. The trial cohort was composed of around 60 patients with relapsed/refractory classical Hodgkin lymphoma, for whom complete response, partial response or progressive disease was recorded as best overall response. Trial patients were treated with single-agent nivolumab in the multi-cohort phase II CheckMate 205 trial. Best overall response was determined by an independent review committee according to the 2007 International Working Group response criteria. Trial PBMCs were obtained immediately prior to nivolumab initiation (C1D1) and on therapy at cycle 2 day 1 and cycle 4 day 1. Peripheral blood was collected in 8 mL Vacutainer Cell Preparation Tubes, from which PBMCs were isolated by centrifugation and then cryopreserved.

In the germline V gene, CDR1 corresponds to SNHLY and CDR2 to FYNNEI. The CDR3, cysteine through phenylalanine, is 15 amino acids long. The entry retains the CDR3 DNA only, 45 bases that are in frame from base 1. V and J are trimmed by 6 bases and 7 bases, and the gene matches miss 12 bases of the junction. As concerns this clone: The specificity of this receptor is unknown. No per-base quality is available; no much larger clone lies one base away.

The Qiagen DNeasy kit was used to extract genomic DNA both from unsorted PBMCs and from the negatively selected CD4+ and CD8+ fractions. Using primers that anneal to V and J segments, immunoSEQ multiplex PCR amplified the TCR beta CDR3 regions. A synthetic immune receptor repertoire was used to minimize amplification bias, and any residual bias was removed computationally once sequencing was done. The original methods were these. Repertoire diversity was quantified as the Shannon entropy index using custom Python scripts. Unsorted, CD4+ and CD8+ repertoires were analyzed separately, except in combined analyses where CD4+ and CD8+ sequences were merged in silico. Clonal expansion was defined as a frequency increase of at least 2-fold after treatment compared with C1D1, and clones undetected at baseline were assigned a pseudocount of 0.5. Singleton clones were defined as clones with 0 or 1 copy at C1D1, and non-singleton clones were defined as clones with 2 or more copies. Clones expanded in unsorted samples were labelled as CD4+, CD8+ or unknown by matching protein sequences in sorted samples from the same patient. Diversity changes from C1D1 to C4D1 were tested in paired samples using Wilcoxon tests. What TCRdb holds here is the immuneACCESS table cut down to in-frame rearrangements. Part of the clones is not present; checked against another copy, under half of the missing clones reflect an unresolved V gene, and the others are unexplained. That table gives V, J and clone size, and the DNA gave D and trimming. Present in this sample are approximately 10,000 clones, approximately 90% of which were seen just once. Roughly 25% of the sample rests with the top ten.

The source of this sequence is a human donor with classical Hodgkin lymphoma. Here the sequenced sample was peripheral blood mononuclear cells (PBMCs), taken before the fourth cycle of nivolumab. The sequence is built from TRBV2 and TRBJ2-1; TRBD1 fits 7 bases in the junction. The DNA sequence reads TGTGCCAGCAGCGATTCAGGGGGACACAGAAATGAGCAGTTCTTC. Its coded protein is CASSDSGGHRNEQFF.